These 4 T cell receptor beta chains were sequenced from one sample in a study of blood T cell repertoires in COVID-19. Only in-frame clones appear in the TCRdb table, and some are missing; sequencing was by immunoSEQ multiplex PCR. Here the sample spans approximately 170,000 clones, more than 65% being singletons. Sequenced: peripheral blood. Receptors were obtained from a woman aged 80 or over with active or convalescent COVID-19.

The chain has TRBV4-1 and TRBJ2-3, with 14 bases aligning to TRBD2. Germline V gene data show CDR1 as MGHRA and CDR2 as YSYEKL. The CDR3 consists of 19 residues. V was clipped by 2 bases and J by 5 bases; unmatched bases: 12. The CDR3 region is CASSQRGTSGRNLLDTQYF. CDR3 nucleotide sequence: TGCGCCAGCAGCCAAAGGGGGACTAGCGGGAGAAATCTTTTAGATACGCAGTATTTT.

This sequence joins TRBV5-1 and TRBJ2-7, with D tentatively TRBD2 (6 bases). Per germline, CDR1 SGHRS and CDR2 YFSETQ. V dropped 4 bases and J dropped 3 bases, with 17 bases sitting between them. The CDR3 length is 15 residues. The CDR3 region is CASSPVRLDGYEQYF. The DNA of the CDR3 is TGCGCCAGCAGCCCGGTCAGACTAGATGGCTACGAGCAGTACTTC.

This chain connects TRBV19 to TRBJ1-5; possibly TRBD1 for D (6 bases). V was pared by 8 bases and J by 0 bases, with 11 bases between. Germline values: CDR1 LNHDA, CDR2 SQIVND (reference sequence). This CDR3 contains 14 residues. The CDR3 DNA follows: TGTGCCAGTCGACAGGTTAATAGCAATCAGCCCCAGCATTTT. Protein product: CASRQVNSNQPQHF.

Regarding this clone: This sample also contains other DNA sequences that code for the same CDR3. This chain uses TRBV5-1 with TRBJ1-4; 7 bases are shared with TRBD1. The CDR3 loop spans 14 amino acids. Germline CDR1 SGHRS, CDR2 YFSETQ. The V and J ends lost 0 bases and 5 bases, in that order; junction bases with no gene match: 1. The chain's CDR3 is CASSLGTGNEKLFF. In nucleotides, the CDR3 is TGCGCCAGCAGCTTGGGGACAGGAAATGAAAAACTGTTTTTT.